The source of this T cell receptor beta chain is a study of blood T cells in healthy people across ages. Study outcomes and limitations: Investigators treated diversity estimates from one million T cells as underestimates. Across the age range, TCR beta diversity per million T cells fell in a roughly linear way.

The CDR3 spans 19 residues. Looked up from germline, CDR1 is LGHNA and CDR2 is YSLEER. The junction had 13 bases not matched to a gene; V was cut back by 0 bases and J by 2 bases. Using a J-beta primer mix together with a sample-barcoded 5' primer, a second PCR was run for roughly 7 to 11 cycles. One entry per CDR3 protein results from TCRdb running MiXCR on the 5' RACE reads. In the table there are fewer than 2 million distinct CDR3 sequences, roughly two fifths of which are singletons. There are a few counts of this clonotype. What it binds is unknown. The chain links TRBV4-3 to TRBJ2-7; the match to TRBD1 covers 10 bases. Sequencing was carried out using blood. This clonotype originated in a human donor in good health. CDR3: CASSQDMLGGQGVPYEQYF. The CDR3, as DNA: TGCGCCAGCAGCCAAGATATGTTAGGCGGACAGGGGGTTCCCTACGAGCAGTACTTC.